Detailed here is one TCR beta chain. The germline gives CDR1 SGHRS, CDR2 YFSETQ. V was clipped by 4 bases and J by 0 bases, with 13 bases between them. The CDR3 has 15 amino acids. This specimen comes from a study of T cell responses to AZD1222 COVID-19 vaccine. The assay was immunoSEQ multiplex PCR, and TCRdb's table has in-frame clones only and misses some. The sample holds about 180,000 clones, about 89% seen once. This clonotype was obtained from an adult in good health. This rearrangement joins TRBV5-1 to TRBJ2-5; D tentatively fits TRBD1 or TRBD2 (5 bases each). The sequences come from peripheral blood, collected on day 0 of AZD1222 vaccination. The CDR3 sequence is CASSLRDADQETQYF. CDR3 nucleotide sequence: TGCGCCAGCAGCCTAAGGGACGCCGACCAAGAGACCCAGTACTTC.